These 9 T cell receptor beta chains came from one sample sequenced in a study of cytomegalovirus exposure and HLA in healthy donors. PCR was performed using 60 Vbeta and 13 Jbeta primers. Sequenced by immunoSEQ multiplex PCR; TCRdb stores in-frame clones only, minus some. The sample consists of approximately 140,000 clones, 55% to 75% of them appearing once. The sample taken for sequencing was PBMCs. These receptors came from a human donor in good health.

This clone was picked up a small number of times. The chain links TRBV6-4 to TRBJ2-6; TRBD1 is a possible D gene (6 bases). Germline V gives CDR1 MRHNA, CDR2 SNTAGT. The V end lost 3 bases, the J end lost 0 bases, and 6 bases lay between the germline ends. The CDR3 consists of 15 residues. The CDR3 protein is CASSEDSSGANVLTF. Here the CDR3 DNA reads TGTGCCAGCAGTGAGGACAGCTCTGGGGCCAACGTCCTGACTTTC.

This clone appeared a single time. The chain joins TRBV7-2 to TRBJ1-2, with TRBD1 matching 8 bases. V shed 2 bases and J 7 bases; nucleotides not matched to a gene: 12. The CDR3 runs to 16 residues. Germline V gene lookup returns CDR1 SGHTA and CDR2 FQGNSA. CDR3 protein: CASSLSLGGRGRGYTF. The CDR3 DNA follows: TGTGCCAGCAGCTTATCCCTGGGAGGCAGGGGGCGTGGCTACACCTTC.

The gene calls are TRBV11-2 and TRBJ2-2, with 8 bases aligning to TRBD1. V gave up 4 bases and J gave up 2 bases; unmatched junction bases: 6. The CDR3 spans 16 residues. Germline values: CDR1 SGHAT, CDR2 FQNNGV. The CDR3 spells CASSSRTGINTGELFF. In nucleotides, the CDR3 is TGTGCCAGCAGCTCCCGGACAGGGATCAACACCGGGGAGCTGTTTTTT. The complete variable domain, with remaining parts taken from reference TRBV11-2 and TRBJ2-2, reads EAGVAQSPRYKIIEKRQSVAFWCNPISGHATLYWYQQILGQGPKLLIQFQNNGVVDDSQLPKDRFSAERLKGVDSTLKIQPAKLEDSAVYLCASSSRTGINTGELFFGEGSRLTVL.

This clone was recorded a few times. The gene calls are TRBV29-1 and TRBJ2-1, with TRBD2 matching 11 bases. This CDR3 comprises 14 residues. V lost 7 bases to trimming and J lost 6 bases; unmatched junction nucleotides: 8. The germline V gene has CDR1 SQVTM and CDR2 ANQGSEA. The CDR3 here is CSATGTSGLNEQFF. CDR3 sequence (DNA): TGCAGCGCTACCGGGACTAGCGGCCTCAATGAGCAGTTCTTC.

This chain connects TRBV18 to TRBJ1-5; D gene uncertain. From germline, CDR1 is KGHSH and CDR2 LQKENI. CDR3 length equals 14 residues. The ends were cut back, 2 bases at V and 1 base at J, with 6 bases in the middle. This CDR3 is CASSPGGSNQPQHF. DNA for the CDR3: TGTGCCAGCTCACCAGGCGGGAGCAATCAGCCCCAGCATTTT.

The J gene is TRBJ2-7, the V gene TRBV6-1; 11 bases align to TRBD2. The CDR3 is made up of 15 amino acids. The junction had 0 bases not matched to a gene; V was cut back by 0 bases and J by 2 bases. Germline V gene lookup returns CDR1 MNHNS and CDR2 SASEGT. The CDR3 nucleotides read TGTGCCAGCAGTGAAGCTAGCGGGGGGGCCTACGAGCAGTACTTC. Amino acids: CASSEASGGAYEQYF.

This clone was seen a few times. J is TRBJ2-3 and V is TRBV9, with TRBD2 identical over 8 bases. V lost 2 bases to trimming and J lost 1 base; unmatched junction nucleotides: 15. Looked up from germline, CDR1 is SGDLS and CDR2 is YYNGEE. This CDR3 spans 19 amino acids. CDR3 loop: CASSVGGWGAGAGTDTQYF. The CDR3 DNA reads as TGTGCCAGCAGCGTGGGAGGATGGGGAGCGGGAGCGGGCACAGATACGCAGTATTTT.

The gene calls are TRBV5-1 and TRBJ1-1; TRBD1 aligns across 8 bases. Looked up from germline, CDR1 is SGHRS and CDR2 is YFSETQ. V gave up 0 bases and J gave up 5 bases; unmatched junction bases: 6. The CDR3 has 15 amino acids. The CDR3: CASSLAAGGRTEAFF. The CDR3, as DNA: TGCGCCAGCAGCTTGGCAGCAGGGGGCCGGACTGAAGCTTTCTTT.

The CDR3 here is CASSPLTRGAVGANVLTF. The CDR3 DNA reads TGTGCCAGCTCACCACTAACAAGGGGCGCAGTTGGGGCCAACGTCCTGACTTTC. This chain connects TRBV18 to TRBJ2-6; D possibly corresponds to TRBD1 (5 bases). This CDR3 region has 18 residues. Germline assignment: CDR1 KGHSH and CDR2 LQKENI. V was pared by 1 base and J by 3 bases, with 16 bases between.